This record looks at one T cell receptor (beta chain) sequence and its context. With 4 bases removed from V and 5 bases from J, the gap between germline ends came to 12 bases. Per germline, CDR1 SGHNT and CDR2 YYREEE (reference sequence). This CDR3 region has 13 residues. The table came from immunoSEQ multiplex PCR; TCRdb's copy has only in-frame clones and leaves some out. Of tens of thousands of clones detected, 94% appear once; the ten largest clones hold about 0.4%. The entry originates in a study of technical replicates of blood from a few donors. Sequences were obtained from T cells isolated from PBMCs. The TCR originated in a human donor in good health. The V and J genes are TRBV5-4 and TRBJ2-5; D might be TRBD2 (5 bases). The CDR3: CASSRSGSETQYF. Here the CDR3 DNA reads TGTGCCAGCAGCAGGTCGGGAAGCGAGACCCAGTACTTC.